This T cell receptor beta chain was found in a study of blood T cell repertoires in COVID-19. Overall study context: Sources were T cells, B-cell-depleted T cells, or PBMCs; the material itself was cDNA or gDNA.

Germline values: CDR1 SGHAT, CDR2 FQNNGV. The CDR3 runs 16 residues. V shed 5 bases and J 2 bases; nucleotides not matched to a gene: 11. Using immunoSEQ multiplex PCR, the repertoire was profiled, and TCRdb retains in-frame clones only, with some absent. The sample holds some 250,000 clones, 70% to 90% seen once. The sample taken for sequencing was peripheral blood. The origin of this receptor is a woman in her seventies with active or convalescent COVID-19. The chain recombines TRBV11-2 with TRBJ2-7; 8 bases fit TRBD1. The CDR3 DNA follows: TGTGCCAGCAGCACAACCCGACAGGGGATGGCCTACGAGCAGTACTTC. As protein: CASSTTRQGMAYEQYF. Together with reference TRBV11-2 and TRBJ2-7, the CDR3 gives the full variable domain: EAGVAQSPRYKIIEKRQSVAFWCNPISGHATLYWYQQILGQGPKLLIQFQNNGVVDDSQLPKDRFSAERLKGVDSTLKIQPAKLEDSAVYLCASSTTRQGMAYEQYFGPGTRLTVT.